The 29 T cell receptor beta chains listed next were all sequenced from one sample in a study of blood T cell repertoires in COVID-19. Sequenced by immunoSEQ multiplex PCR; TCRdb stores in-frame clones only, minus some. The sample records about 23,000 clones, 80% to 90% being singletons. The specimen sequenced was peripheral blood. The receptors derive from a woman of 80 years or more with acute or convalescent COVID-19.

The chain links TRBV2 to TRBJ2-7, with 8 bases that match TRBD2. Germline-derived CDR1 and CDR2 are SNHLY and FYNNEI. V shed 6 bases and J 1 base; nucleotides not matched to a gene: 8. The CDR3 contains 15 residues. CDR3 coding DNA: TGTGCCAGCAGGCGCCCTAGCGGGTCTTCCTACGAGCAGTACTTC. This codes for CASRRPSGSSYEQYF.

This clone was recorded only once. The genes are TRBV5-4 and TRBJ1-1; tentative D call: TRBD1 (6 bases). Trimming removed 2 bases at V and 5 bases at J, with 16 bases between. There are 15 residues in the CDR3. Germline-derived CDR1 and CDR2 are SGHNT and YYREEE (reference sequence). The CDR3 here is CASSLYRTADTEAFF. The CDR3 nucleotides read TGTGCCAGCAGCTTATATAGGACAGCCGATACTGAAGCTTTCTTT.

The V and J genes are TRBV5-4 and TRBJ2-2; 10 bases fit TRBD1. Germline loops: CDR1 SGHNT, CDR2 YYREEE (reference sequence). V trimming: 4 bases; J trimming: 5 bases; junction bases outside the gene matches: 5. The CDR3 loop spans 15 amino acids. DNA for the CDR3: TGTGCCAGCAGCCCTGGACAGGGGGGGACCGGGGAGCTGTTTTTT. Translation: CASSPGQGGTGELFF.

The chain uses TRBV4-3 and TRBJ2-2; D may be TRBD2 (7 bases). Germline CDR1 reads LGHNA; CDR2 reads YSLEER. V was cut by 4 bases and J by 2 bases, with 17 bases left in between. This CDR3 contains 17 residues. The CDR3 nucleotides are TGCGCCAGCAGCCCCTTCGGACGGGGGGCTAACACCGGGGAGCTGTTTTTT. Translating gives CASSPFGRGANTGELFF.

The chain couples TRBV19 to TRBJ2-3; D possibly corresponds to TRBD2 (7 bases). Germline values: CDR1 LNHDA, CDR2 SQIVND (reference sequence). The CDR3 runs to 14 residues. V was shortened by 7 bases and J by 2 bases, with 13 bases between the two germline ends. Written as DNA, the CDR3 is TGTGCCAGTATGTTGGGGGGGGCCACAGATACGCAGTATTTT. Residues: CASMLGGATDTQYF.

The chain uses TRBV9 and TRBJ2-7; D is possibly TRBD2 (6 bases). The CDR3 has 15 residues. The V gene lost 0 bases and the J gene lost 0 bases, with 10 bases spanning the gap. Germline V CDR1 and CDR2: SGDLS, YYNGEE. In DNA form, the CDR3 reads TGTGCCAGCAGCGTAGATGAGGAGGGCTCCTACGAGCAGTACTTC. This translates into CASSVDEEGSYEQYF.

The rearrangement links TRBV6-5 to TRBJ2-5, with D perhaps matching TRBD1 (6 bases). Germline-derived CDR1 and CDR2 are MNHEY and SVGAGI. The CDR3 runs to 13 residues. V lost 2 bases, J lost 5 bases, and 9 bases lay in between. The CDR3 DNA follows: TGTGCCAGCAGTTACCCTAGGGGGGAGACCCAGTACTTC. This sequence encodes CASSYPRGETQYF.

The rearrangement links TRBV5-6 to TRBJ2-1; 9 nucleotides match TRBD1. Germline CDR1 is SGHDT and CDR2 is YYEEEE. V was clipped by 2 bases and J by 9 bases; unmatched bases: 9. The CDR3 has 15 residues. The CDR3, as DNA: TGTGCCAGCAGCTTCGGGGACAGGGAGATATTTGAGCAGTTCTTC. Protein product: CASSFGDREIFEQFF.

The CDR3 is CASSRQFTEAFF. The CDR3 DNA follows: TGTGCCAGCAGTAGACAGTTCACTGAAGCTTTCTTT. The gene calls are TRBV2 and TRBJ1-1, with a possible D match to TRBD1 (5 bases). Germline V gene lookup returns CDR1 SNHLY and CDR2 FYNNEI. V was clipped by 5 bases and J by 4 bases, with 8 bases between them. This CDR3 comprises 12 residues.

V is TRBV4-1 and J is TRBJ2-5; a weak D match, TRBD2 (7 bases). This CDR3 contains 15 residues. CDR1 and CDR2 (germline): MGHRA, YSYEKL. With 10 bases removed from V and 2 bases from J, the gap between germline ends came to 20 bases. CDR3 coding DNA: TGCGCCACTGCGACTAGGGAGGGGACACAAGAGACCCAGTACTTC. It is translated as CATATREGTQETQYF.

The chain's CDR3 is CASNLFGGENEKLFF. In DNA, the CDR3 is TGTGCCAGCAATCTCTTTGGGGGGGAGAATGAAAAACTGTTTTTT. The rearrangement links TRBV9 to TRBJ1-4; perhaps TRBD1 as D (5 bases). Germline CDR1 SGDLS, CDR2 YYNGEE. Trimming left V 6 bases short and J 5 bases short, with 17 bases between. This CDR3 is built from 15 residues. Drawing the rest from reference TRBV9 and TRBJ1-4, the complete variable domain is DSGVTQTPKHLITATGQRVTLRCSPRSGDLSVYWYQQSLDQGLQFLIQYYNGEERAKGNILERFSAQQFPDLHSELNLSSLELGDSALYFCASNLFGGENEKLFFGSGTQLSVL.

This clone was picked up one time. V is TRBV30 and J is TRBJ2-7; TRBD1 matches 10 bases. In germline, CDR1 is GTSNPN, CDR2 SVGIG (reference sequence). This CDR3 has 14 amino acids. Trimming removed 5 bases from V and 2 bases from J; junction bases left unmatched: 6. CDR3 region: CAWSRQGATYEQYF. The CDR3 DNA reads TGTGCCTGGTCTCGACAGGGGGCGACCTACGAGCAGTACTTC.

This clone showed up just once. This rearrangement joins TRBV10-1 to TRBJ2-7, with TRBD2 matching over 14 bases. CDR1 is WNHNN, CDR2 SYGVQD, per germline (reference sequence). With V trimmed by 10 bases and J by 3 bases, 17 bases remained unmatched. The CDR3 sequence is 18 residues long. The CDR3 region is CATPKVGTSGSSCYEQYF. The CDR3 nucleotides are TGCGCCACCCCTAAGGTAGGGACTAGCGGGAGTTCATGCTACGAGCAGTACTTC.

The rearrangement links TRBV6-6 to TRBJ2-3; 13 positions match TRBD2. CDR3 length: 15 amino acids. J lost 4 bases, V lost 6 bases, and 4 bases had no gene match. The germline V gene has CDR1 MNHNY and CDR2 SVGAGI (reference sequence). CDR3 DNA: TGTGCCAGCAGACTAGCGGGGGGGCCCTCAGATACGCAGTATTTT. This encodes CASRLAGGPSDTQYF.

CDR3 sequence: CASSFFRGRDEQFF. In DNA form, the CDR3 reads TGTGCCAGCAGCTTCTTCAGGGGAAGGGATGAGCAGTTCTTC. The chain couples TRBV11-2 to TRBJ2-1; possible D gene TRBD1, 6 bases. The CDR3 extends over 14 amino acids. V was pared by 3 bases and J by 8 bases, with 14 bases between. Germline lookup yields CDR1 SGHAT and CDR2 FQNNGV.

The chain uses TRBV4-3 and TRBJ2-6; weak D call: TRBD2 (6 bases). The CDR3 is made up of 17 amino acids. Germline V CDR1 and CDR2: LGHNA, YSLEER. The V gene lost 3 bases and the J gene lost 0 bases, with 12 bases spanning the gap. This chain's CDR3 is CASSQGDWSSGANVLTF. CDR3 nucleotides: TGCGCCAGCAGCCAGGGGGACTGGAGCTCTGGGGCCAACGTCCTGACTTTC.

The rearrangement uses TRBV5-1 and TRBJ2-2; TRBD1 matches 7 bases. CDR1 is SGHRS, CDR2 YFSETQ, per germline. Unmatched junction bases numbered 6, after V lost 4 bases and J lost 6 bases. The CDR3 length is 14 residues. The CDR3 DNA reads as TGCGCCAGCAGCCCAATGGACAGGCCCGGGGAGCTGTTTTTT. Translating it yields CASSPMDRPGELFF.

The genes are TRBV2 and TRBJ1-1, with D tentatively TRBD1 (5 bases). The CDR3 covers 14 residues. V was trimmed by 1 base and J by 3 bases, leaving 9 bases between them. Per germline, CDR1 SNHLY and CDR2 FYNNEI. The DNA for the CDR3 is TGTGCCAGCAGTGAAGTGACAGCTTACACTGAAGCTTTCTTT. Translation gives CASSEVTAYTEAFF.

V gene TRBV30 combines with J gene TRBJ1-1, with D maybe TRBD1 (5 bases). In germline, CDR1 is GTSNPN, CDR2 SVGIG (reference sequence). The CDR3 sequence is 13 residues long. Deletions cut 0 bases from V and 4 bases from J, with 9 bases between. CDR3 in amino acids: CAWSVRGGTEAFF. The CDR3 DNA is TGTGCCTGGAGTGTACGGGGGGGCACTGAAGCTTTCTTT.

The chain uses TRBV6-6 and TRBJ2-5; unclear D gene. The germline gives CDR1 MNHNY, CDR2 SVGAGI (reference sequence). V lost 2 bases to trimming and J lost 2 bases, with 9 bases between them. The CDR3 sequence is 14 residues long. The CDR3 spells CASSYRSRQETQYF. CDR3 in DNA: TGTGCCAGCAGTTACCGGAGTAGGCAAGAGACCCAGTACTTC.

The V call is TRBV9, the J call TRBJ2-5; D is uncertain. Looked up from germline, CDR1 is SGDLS and CDR2 is YYNGEE. The ends were cut back, 0 bases at V and 5 bases at J, with 8 bases in the middle. This CDR3 spans 13 amino acids. CDR3 nucleotides: TGTGCCAGCAGCGTAGGGCTGGCCGAGACCCAGTACTTC. Its translation is CASSVGLAETQYF.

The chain recombines TRBV5-1 with TRBJ2-2; D gene uncertain. Trimming cost V 1 base and J 0 bases, with 7 bases left between them. Looked up from germline, CDR1 is SGHRS and CDR2 is YFSETQ. This CDR3 spans 15 amino acids. DNA of the CDR3: TGCGCCAGCAGCTTGCAACACCCGAACACCGGGGAGCTGTTTTTT. It translates to CASSLQHPNTGELFF.

The chain employs TRBV5-4 and TRBJ2-1; 14 nucleotides match TRBD2. This CDR3 spans 16 amino acids. Germline V gene data show CDR1 as SGHNT and CDR2 as YYREEE (reference sequence). With 2 bases clipped from V and 7 bases from J, the junction kept 5 bases outside the gene matches. CDR3 loop: CASSLGGLAGDNEQFF. The CDR3 DNA reads as TGTGCCAGCAGCTTAGGGGGACTAGCGGGAGATAATGAGCAGTTCTTC.

The V call is TRBV30, the J call TRBJ1-4; 9 positions match TRBD1. The CDR3 totals 15 residues. J gave up 7 bases and V 0 bases, and 6 bases lay outside the gene matches. Germline V gene sequence: CDR1 GTSNPN, CDR2 SVGIG (reference sequence). The CDR3 loop reads CAWSVPGQGREKLFF. The CDR3 DNA reads TGTGCCTGGAGTGTACCGGGACAGGGACGTGAAAAACTGTTTTTT.

The rearrangement uses TRBV6-5 and TRBJ1-2; 12 bases match TRBD1. The V gene end was trimmed by 4 bases and the J gene end by 8 bases; junction bases not matched to a gene: 8. Per germline, CDR1 MNHEY and CDR2 SVGAGI. The CDR3 has 15 residues. The CDR3 bases are TGTGCCAGCAGTTGGGACAGGGGGCTGAGTGACGGCTACACCTTC. Translating it yields CASSWDRGLSDGYTF.

V and J are TRBV7-2 and TRBJ2-5; D ambiguous. The germline V gene has CDR1 SGHTA and CDR2 FQGNSA. Trimming shortened V by 6 bases and J by 4 bases, and 15 bases separated the two germline ends. There are 14 residues in the CDR3. The CDR3 DNA sequence: TGTGCCAGCAGTCCTAACGATGAGCCAGAGACCCAGTACTTC. Amino acids: CASSPNDEPETQYF.

The rearrangement joins TRBV30 to TRBJ2-7; D is possibly TRBD1 (5 bases). From germline, CDR1 is GTSNPN and CDR2 SVGIG (reference sequence). The V and J ends lost 1 base and 3 bases respectively, with 13 bases between them. The CDR3 spans 14 residues. CDR3 sequence: CAWSGRQGSYEQYF. The CDR3 DNA reads as TGTGCCTGGAGTGGGCGTCAGGGAAGCTACGAGCAGTACTTC.

The chain is built from TRBV7-6 and TRBJ2-4; 7 nucleotides match TRBD1. Germline trimming cut 6 bases from V and 9 bases from J; bases unmatched to any gene: 17. CDR3 length: 16 amino acids. Germline V CDR1 and CDR2: SGHVS, FNYEAQ. The CDR3: CASRKEGTGARGIQYF. DNA for the CDR3: TGTGCCAGCAGGAAAGAGGGAACAGGGGCCCGAGGCATTCAGTACTTC.

The chain carries TRBV6-5 and TRBJ2-7; possible D gene TRBD2, 5 bases. V dropped 8 bases and J dropped 4 bases, with 18 bases sitting between them. Germline CDR1 is MNHEY and CDR2 is SVGAGI. The CDR3 length is 14 residues. The CDR3 DNA reads TGTGCCAGCGCGCTCAACTACGGGGAGTACGAGCAGTACTTC. Translated: CASALNYGEYEQYF.